Reported below is one T cell receptor (beta chain). Its antigen is currently unknown. This entry comes from a study of vaccination and CD4 T cells after COVID-19. Broader study findings: Spike mono-reactive status applied to 304 of 307 vaccine-specific clones in convalescent patients.

Sequenced with the Oncomine TCR Beta short-read assay was DNA taken from cultured CD4+ T cells. MiXCR, applied by TCRdb to the PCR reads, yields one record per CDR3 protein. The sample lists tens of thousands of distinct CDR3 sequences, about 62% occurring once. The sample's treatment: roughly 10-day PBMC culture with coronavirus spike peptide pools or control peptides (ViraFEST assay). The CDR3 is made up of 14 amino acids. With 3 bases removed from V and 1 base from J, the gap between germline ends came to 9 bases. Sequenced here: CD4+ T cells from blood, cultured in vitro, sampled before SARS-CoV-2 vaccination. The chain joins TRBV12-3 or TRBV12-4 to TRBJ1-1, with D unclear. The receptor's source is a human donor who received a COVID-19 vaccine. The CDR3 spells CASSFVQTNTEAFF. CDR3 nucleotides: TGTGCCAGCAGTTTTGTACAGACGAACACTGAAGCTTTCTTT.